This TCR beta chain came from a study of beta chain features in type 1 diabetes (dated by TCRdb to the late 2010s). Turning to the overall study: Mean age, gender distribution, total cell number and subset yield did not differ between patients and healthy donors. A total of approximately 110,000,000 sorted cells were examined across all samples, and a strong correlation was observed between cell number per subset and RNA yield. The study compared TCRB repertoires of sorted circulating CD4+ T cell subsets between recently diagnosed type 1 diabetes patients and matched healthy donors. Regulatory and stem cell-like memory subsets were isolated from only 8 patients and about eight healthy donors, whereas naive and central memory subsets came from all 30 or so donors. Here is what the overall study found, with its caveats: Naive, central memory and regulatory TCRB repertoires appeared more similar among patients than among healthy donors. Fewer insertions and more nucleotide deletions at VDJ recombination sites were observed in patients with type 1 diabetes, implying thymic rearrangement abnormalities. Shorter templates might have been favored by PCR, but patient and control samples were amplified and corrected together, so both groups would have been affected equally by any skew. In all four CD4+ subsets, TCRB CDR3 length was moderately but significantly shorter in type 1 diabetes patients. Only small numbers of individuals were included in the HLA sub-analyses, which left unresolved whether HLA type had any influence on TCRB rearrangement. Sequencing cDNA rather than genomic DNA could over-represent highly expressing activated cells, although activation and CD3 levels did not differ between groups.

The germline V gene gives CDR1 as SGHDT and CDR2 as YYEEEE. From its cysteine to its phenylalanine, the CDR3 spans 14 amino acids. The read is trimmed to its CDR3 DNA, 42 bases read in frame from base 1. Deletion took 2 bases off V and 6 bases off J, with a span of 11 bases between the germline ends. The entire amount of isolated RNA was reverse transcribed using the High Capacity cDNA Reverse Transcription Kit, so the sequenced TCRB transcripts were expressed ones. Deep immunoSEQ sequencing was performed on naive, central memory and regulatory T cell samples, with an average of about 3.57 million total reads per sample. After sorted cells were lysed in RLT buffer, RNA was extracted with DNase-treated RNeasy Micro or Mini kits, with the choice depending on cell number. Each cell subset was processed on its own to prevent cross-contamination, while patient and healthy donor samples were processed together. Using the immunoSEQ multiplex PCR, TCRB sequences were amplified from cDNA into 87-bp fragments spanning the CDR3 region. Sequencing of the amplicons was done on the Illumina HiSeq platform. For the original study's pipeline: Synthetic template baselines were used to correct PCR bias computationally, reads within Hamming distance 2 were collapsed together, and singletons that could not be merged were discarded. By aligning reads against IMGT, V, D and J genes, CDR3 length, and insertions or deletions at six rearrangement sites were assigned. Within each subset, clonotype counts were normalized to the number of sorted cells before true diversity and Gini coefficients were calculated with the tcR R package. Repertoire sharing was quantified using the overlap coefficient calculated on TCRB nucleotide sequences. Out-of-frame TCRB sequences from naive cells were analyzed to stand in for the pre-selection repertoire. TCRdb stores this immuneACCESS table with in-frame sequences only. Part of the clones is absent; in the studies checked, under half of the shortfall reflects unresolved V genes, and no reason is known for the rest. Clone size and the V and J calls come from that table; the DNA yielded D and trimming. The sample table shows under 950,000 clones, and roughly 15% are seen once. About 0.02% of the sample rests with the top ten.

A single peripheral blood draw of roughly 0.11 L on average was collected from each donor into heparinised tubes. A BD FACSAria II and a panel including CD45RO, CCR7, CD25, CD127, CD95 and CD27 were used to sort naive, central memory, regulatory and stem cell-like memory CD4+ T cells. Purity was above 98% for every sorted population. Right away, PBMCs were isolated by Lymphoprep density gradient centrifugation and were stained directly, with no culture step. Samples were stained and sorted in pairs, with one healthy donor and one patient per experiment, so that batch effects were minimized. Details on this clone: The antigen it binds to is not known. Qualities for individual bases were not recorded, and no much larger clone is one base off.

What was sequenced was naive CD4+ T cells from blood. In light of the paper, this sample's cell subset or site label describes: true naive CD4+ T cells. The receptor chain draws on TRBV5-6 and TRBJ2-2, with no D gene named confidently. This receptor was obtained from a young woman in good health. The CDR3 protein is CASSLTFAAGELFF. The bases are TGTGCCAGCAGCTTAACGTTCGCCGCCGGGGAGCTGTTTTTT.